A single sample gave rise to the 27 T cell receptor beta chains below, sequenced in a study of T cell repertoires in cytomegalovirus infection. Their recognized antigens are unknown. A single record per CDR3 protein comes from TCRdb applying MiXCR to the reads. The table shows 90,000 to 110,000 distinct CDR3 sequences, with about 30% occurring only once. The source material was CD8+ T cells from cultured PBMCs, sampled from culture after CMV antigen stimulation. These TCRs come from a human donor in good health (CMV status not recorded). Some clones in this sample may be carry-over from other donors' samples.

This clonotype turned up a few times. J is TRBJ2-7 and V is TRBV27; D is perhaps TRBD2 (5 bases). The CDR3 is 14 amino acids. Trimming cost V 1 base and J 5 bases, with 12 bases left between them. The germline gives CDR1 MNHEY, CDR2 SMNVEV (reference sequence). The CDR3 DNA follows: TGTGCCAGCAGTTTATTGGGAGATAGTGACGAGCAGTACTTC. Its protein product is CASSLLGDSDEQYF.

There are a few counts of this clonotype. The chain carries TRBV7-3 and TRBJ1-1; perhaps TRBD1 as D (6 bases). Trimming stripped 2 bases from V and 6 bases from J, with 7 bases between. Germline V gene lookup returns CDR1 SGHTA and CDR2 FQGTGA. The CDR3 sequence is 12 residues long. CDR3 loop: CASSLGGSEAFF. The CDR3 DNA reads TGTGCCAGCAGCTTAGGGGGCTCTGAAGCTTTCTTT.

This clonotype was observed at least ten times. This sequence joins TRBV6-5 and TRBJ2-7; 9 bases are a match to TRBD2. The germline gives CDR1 MNHEY, CDR2 SVGAGI. V shed 6 bases, J shed 1 base, and the junction held 10 bases outside the gene matches. This CDR3 has 16 residues. This chain's CDR3 is CASRPSGLAMSYEQYF. Written as DNA, the CDR3 is TGTGCCAGCAGACCTTCCGGACTAGCGATGTCCTACGAGCAGTACTTC.

Only a few counts were recorded for this clonotype. This sequence joins TRBV2 and TRBJ2-1, with D perhaps matching TRBD2 (6 bases). Trimming took 5 bases from V and 5 from J, leaving 19 bases between them. There are 16 residues in the CDR3. Germline V gene sequence: CDR1 SNHLY, CDR2 FYNNEI. This CDR3 reads CASSPRIVAENNEQFF. Here the CDR3 DNA reads TGTGCCAGCAGTCCCCGAATTGTAGCGGAGAACAATGAGCAGTTCTTC.

This clonotype was detected a few times. CDR3 DNA: TGTGCCAGCAGCTTCGGCAGGGTCTACGAGCAGTACTTC. Its protein is CASSFGRVYEQYF. The rearrangement joins TRBV11-2 to TRBJ2-7; D possibly corresponds to TRBD1 (5 bases). Germline V gives CDR1 SGHAT, CDR2 FQNNGV. CDR3 length: 13 residues. Trimming shortened V by 3 bases and J by 3 bases, and 9 bases separated the two germline ends.

V is TRBV27 and J is TRBJ2-5; TRBD1 or TRBD2 may be the D gene (6 bases each). The germline gives CDR1 MNHEY, CDR2 SMNVEV (reference sequence). With 5 bases removed from V and 9 bases from J, the gap between germline ends came to 13 bases. The CDR3 is made up of 12 amino acids. Here the CDR3 reads CASSASRGAQYF. DNA for the CDR3: TGTGCCAGCAGTGCCTCGAGGGGGGCCCAGTACTTC.

The rearrangement joins TRBV12-3 or TRBV12-4 to TRBJ2-7, with TRBD1 matching over 10 bases. V was pared by 5 bases and J by 3 bases, with 1 base of the junction left unmatched. The CDR3 has 13 amino acids. As DNA, the CDR3 is TGTGCCAGCAGTGACAGGGGGCTCTACGAGCAGTACTTC. Residues: CASSDRGLYEQYF.

The CDR3 here is CASSQDVGGVDEQFF. The CDR3 coding sequence is TGTGCCAGCAGCCAAGACGTGGGGGGGGTGGATGAGCAGTTCTTC. V is TRBV14 and J is TRBJ2-1; 7 bases line up with TRBD2. This CDR3 has 15 amino acids. Trimming at V came to 0 bases and at J to 8 bases, leaving 7 bases not matched to a gene. The germline V gene has CDR1 SGHDN and CDR2 FVKESK.

The table lists this clonotype with many counts. The V and J genes are TRBV7-8 and TRBJ2-7, with 15 nucleotides matching TRBD2. CDR1 is SGHVS, CDR2 FQNEAQ, per germline. The CDR3 has 19 residues. With 5 bases clipped from V and 4 bases from J, the junction kept 15 bases outside the gene matches. The CDR3 bases are TGTGCCAGCAGCCTACCCAGGACTAGCGGGGGGGGCTCGGCGTACGAGCAGTACTTC. It translates to CASSLPRTSGGGSAYEQYF.

This clonotype has just a few counts. This chain connects TRBV12-3 or TRBV12-4 to TRBJ2-7, with a possible D match to TRBD1 (5 bases). The CDR3 has 12 residues. Trimming shortened V by 6 bases and J by 4 bases, and 10 bases separated the two germline ends. The CDR3 nucleotides read TGTGCCAGCAGACTACAGGAGTACGAGCAGTACTTC. This encodes CASRLQEYEQYF.

This clonotype has more than one count but fewer than ten. The gene calls are TRBV27 and TRBJ2-7; 14 positions agree with TRBD2. Germline lookup yields CDR1 MNHEY and CDR2 SMNVEV (reference sequence). The CDR3 covers 17 residues. V trimming: 6 bases; J trimming: 7 bases; junction bases outside the gene matches: 14. The CDR3 region is CASSLGTSGGSWEEQYF. The CDR3 DNA reads TGTGCCAGCAGCCTCGGGACTAGCGGGGGAAGCTGGGAAGAGCAGTACTTC.

This clonotype has a handful of counts. The CDR3 DNA reads TGCGCCAGCAGCTTGTTGGGCAGAGGAGTCACTGAAGCTTTCTTT. As protein: CASSLLGRGVTEAFF. The chain combines TRBV5-1 with TRBJ1-1; D is unclear. This CDR3 is built from 15 residues. CDR1 is SGHRS and CDR2 is YFSETQ in the germline V gene. Trimming pared 1 base from V and 4 bases from J, leaving 14 bases between.

This clonotype was observed at least ten times. The chain has TRBV2 and TRBJ1-2; D is ambiguous. V was cut by 7 bases and J by 0 bases, with 9 bases left in between. Germline values: CDR1 SNHLY, CDR2 FYNNEI. This CDR3 region has 13 residues. Here the CDR3 DNA reads TGTGCCAGCACCGACCGAACTAACTATGGCTACACCTTC. Its translation: CASTDRTNYGYTF.

This clonotype was seen more than once but under ten times. The rearrangement uses TRBV7-9 and TRBJ2-7; tentative D call: TRBD1 (6 bases). CDR3 length: 14 residues. Germline CDR1 SEHNR, CDR2 FQNEAQ (reference sequence). The V gene lost 3 bases and the J gene lost 5 bases, with 14 bases spanning the gap. The CDR3 sequence: CASSFLDSGNEQYF. DNA for the CDR3: TGTGCCAGCAGCTTTTTGGACAGTGGGAACGAGCAGTACTTC.

This clonotype has just a few counts. Here the CDR3 reads CATSGIRTSGTYNEQFF. As DNA, the CDR3 is TGTGCCACCAGTGGAATTCGTACTAGCGGGACCTACAATGAGCAGTTCTTC. The chain carries TRBV24-1 and TRBJ2-1; 10 bases are shared with TRBD2. This CDR3 comprises 17 residues. CDR1 is KGHDR and CDR2 is SFDVKD in the germline V gene. V dropped 5 bases and J dropped 2; count of bases not matched to a gene: 8.

The chain is built from TRBV12-3 or TRBV12-4 and TRBJ1-5; D is uncertain. V dropped 5 bases and J dropped 1 base, with 12 bases sitting between them. The CDR3 has 15 amino acids. The CDR3 sequence is CASSLTWASNQPQHF. In DNA, the CDR3 is TGTGCCAGCAGTCTTACATGGGCCAGCAATCAGCCCCAGCATTTT.

This clonotype was seen a handful of times. The chain joins TRBV7-9 to TRBJ2-1; TRBD2 matches 8 bases. V was pared by 3 bases and J by 2 bases, with 6 bases of the junction left unmatched. This CDR3 has 16 amino acids. Germline loops: CDR1 SEHNR, CDR2 FQNEAQ (reference sequence). The CDR3 protein is CASSFSRRGAYNEQFF. In DNA, the CDR3 is TGTGCCAGCAGCTTCTCTAGGCGGGGGGCCTACAATGAGCAGTTCTTC.

CDR3 amino acids: CASSLWDRGHEQFF. Written as DNA, the CDR3 is TGTGCCAGCAGCTTGTGGGACAGGGGCCATGAGCAGTTCTTC. The chain is built from TRBV5-6 and TRBJ2-1; 10 nucleotides line up with TRBD1. This CDR3 spans 14 amino acids. Per germline, CDR1 SGHDT and CDR2 YYEEEE. V gave up 1 base and J gave up 8 bases; unmatched junction bases: 3.

This clonotype was seen more than once but under ten times. CDR3 residues: CASSLNPRGQPQHF. For the CDR3, the DNA is TGTGCCAGCAGTTTAAATCCCCGGGGCCAGCCCCAGCATTTT. The chain recombines TRBV12-3 or TRBV12-4 with TRBJ1-5; TRBD1 is a possible D gene (5 bases). Trimming removed 2 bases at V and 7 bases at J, with 12 bases between. This CDR3 spans 14 amino acids.

This clonotype was detected ten times or more. The rearrangement joins TRBV9 to TRBJ2-1; a possible D gene is TRBD1 (5 bases). Germline CDR1 and CDR2: SGDLS and YYNGEE. This CDR3 contains 14 residues. V was clipped by 3 bases and J by 7 bases, with 14 bases between them. The CDR3 DNA follows: TGTGCCAGCAGCGGGGGATATACAGGAAATGAGCAGTTCTTC. Residues: CASSGGYTGNEQFF. The complete variable domain, with remaining parts taken from reference TRBV9 and TRBJ2-1, reads DSGVTQTPKHLITATGQRVTLRCSPRSGDLSVYWYQQSLDQGLQFLIQYYNGEERAKGNILERFSAQQFPDLHSELNLSSLELGDSALYFCASSGGYTGNEQFFGPGTRLTVL.

The genes are TRBV2 and TRBJ2-1; 8 nucleotides match TRBD2. CDR1 SNHLY and CDR2 FYNNEI come from the germline V gene. V lost 2 bases, J lost 0 bases, and 3 bases stayed unmatched. This CDR3 contains 16 residues. The CDR3 loop reads CASSEIAGISYNEQFF. CDR3 DNA sequence: TGTGCCAGCAGTGAAATAGCGGGGATCTCCTACAATGAGCAGTTCTTC.

This clonotype was counted only a few times. The chain uses TRBV4-1 and TRBJ2-3, with TRBD1 identical over 9 bases. This CDR3 comprises 15 residues. The trim removed 2 bases at V and 3 bases at J, leaving 3 bases unmatched. CDR1 and CDR2 (germline): MGHRA, YSYEKL. The CDR3 DNA reads TGCGCCAGCAGCCAATGGGACAGGGAGACAGATACGCAGTATTTT. Translating gives CASSQWDRETDTQYF.

This clonotype was observed many times. J is TRBJ2-1 and V is TRBV11-1; the D gene could be TRBD1 or TRBD2 (5 bases each). V was trimmed by 2 bases and J by 4 bases, leaving 12 bases between them. The CDR3 sequence is 15 residues long. Per the germline V gene, CDR1 is SGHAT and CDR2 is FQDESV (reference sequence). Here the CDR3 DNA reads TGTGCCAGCAGCTTATTGTCGGGGCCTTACAATGAGCAGTTCTTC. Translation gives CASSLLSGPYNEQFF.

The chain carries TRBV5-1 and TRBJ2-3, with D possibly being TRBD2 (6 bases). Trimming left V 4 bases short and J 0 bases short, with 12 bases between. The germline gives CDR1 SGHRS, CDR2 YFSETQ. The CDR3 length is 15 residues. CDR3 DNA: TGCGCCAGCAGCACCGGACTAACGAGCACAGATACGCAGTATTTT. Protein sequence: CASSTGLTSTDTQYF.

This clonotype was counted at least ten times. V usage is TRBV7-9 and J usage is TRBJ1-1; a possible D gene is TRBD1 (6 bases). Looked up from germline, CDR1 is SEHNR and CDR2 is FQNEAQ (reference sequence). V lost 7 bases and J lost 5, with 23 bases in between. This CDR3 has 16 amino acids. As DNA, the CDR3 is TGTGCCAGCATGGGGGCGGGGATTGGACCCGGGACTGAAGCTTTCTTT. It encodes CASMGAGIGPGTEAFF.

The rearrangement links TRBV28 to TRBJ2-7; TRBD2 aligns across 10 bases. CDR1 is MDHEN and CDR2 is SYDVKM in the germline V gene. The CDR3 length is 15 residues. Trimming at V came to 8 bases and at J to 1 base, leaving 8 bases not matched to a gene. The CDR3 reads CASCRIAGGSYEQYF. CDR3 in DNA: TGTGCCAGCTGCCGAATAGCGGGGGGATCCTACGAGCAGTACTTC.

This clonotype was seen a few times. The genes are TRBV7-9 and TRBJ2-7; TRBD1 agrees at 9 bases. V shed 5 bases, J shed 4 bases, and the junction held 9 bases outside the gene matches. The germline gives CDR1 SEHNR, CDR2 FQNEAQ (reference sequence). The CDR3 sequence is 15 residues long. The CDR3 DNA reads as TGTGCCAGCAGCCCGCCACAGGGGGCTTTGTACGAGCAGTACTTC. Translated: CASSPPQGALYEQYF.